Sequencing of this T cell receptor beta chain was carried out in a study of blood T cell repertoires in COVID-19. Sequencing was performed with immunoSEQ multiplex PCR; in TCRdb, only in-frame clones are kept and a portion is missing. This repertoire shows around 110,000 clones, 80% to 85% found once; its top ten account for 7.9%. Germline V CDR1 and CDR2: SGHRS, YFSETQ. Trimming took 0 bases from V and 4 from J; bases not matched to a gene: 6. The CDR3 loop spans 16 amino acids. The sequence came from a man in his 70s with acute or convalescent COVID-19. The V and J genes are TRBV5-1 and TRBJ1-5; TRBD1 aligns across 8 bases. Input material: peripheral blood. The CDR3: CASSLEGTGDNQPQHF. The CDR3 DNA is TGCGCCAGCAGCTTGGAGGGGACAGGCGATAATCAGCCCCAGCATTTT. Full variable domain (missing parts from reference TRBV5-1 and TRBJ1-5): KAGVTQTPRYLIKTRGQQVTLSCSPISGHRSVSWYQQTPGQGLQFLFEYFSETQRNKGNFPGRFSGRQFSNSRSEMNVSTLELGDSALYLCASSLEGTGDNQPQHFGDGTRLSIL.